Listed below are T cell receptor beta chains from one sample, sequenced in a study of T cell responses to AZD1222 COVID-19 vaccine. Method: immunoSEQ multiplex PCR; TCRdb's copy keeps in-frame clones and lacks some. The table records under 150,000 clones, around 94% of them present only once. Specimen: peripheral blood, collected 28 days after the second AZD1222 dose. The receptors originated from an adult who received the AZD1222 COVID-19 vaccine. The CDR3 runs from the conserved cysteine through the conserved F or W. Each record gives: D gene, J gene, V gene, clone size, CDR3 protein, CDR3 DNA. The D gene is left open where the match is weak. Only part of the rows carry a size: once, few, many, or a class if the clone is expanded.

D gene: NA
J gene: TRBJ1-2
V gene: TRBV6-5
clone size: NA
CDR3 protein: CASRDYGYTF
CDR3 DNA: TGTGCCAGCAGGGACTATGGCTACACCTTC

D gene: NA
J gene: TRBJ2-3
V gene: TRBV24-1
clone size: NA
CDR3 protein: CATSDRGSMDTQYF
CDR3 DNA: TGTGCCACCAGTGATCGTGGTAGTATGGATACGCAGTATTTT

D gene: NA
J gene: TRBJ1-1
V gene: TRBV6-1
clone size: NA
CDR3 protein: CASSEIRNTEAFF
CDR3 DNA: TGTGCCAGCAGTGAAATCAGGAACACTGAAGCTTTCTTT

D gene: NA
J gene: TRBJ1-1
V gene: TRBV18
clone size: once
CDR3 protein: CASSPPPNTEAFF
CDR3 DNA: TGTGCCAGCTCACCACCCCCCAACACTGAAGCTTTCTTT

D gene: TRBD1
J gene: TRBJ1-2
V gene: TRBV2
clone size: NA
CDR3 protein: CASIGGQGAGLRGYTF
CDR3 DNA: TGTGCCAGCATAGGGGGACAGGGGGCAGGTTTACGTGGCTACACCTTC

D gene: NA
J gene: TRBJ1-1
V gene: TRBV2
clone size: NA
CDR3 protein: CASLRMDSPEAFF
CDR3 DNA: TGTGCCAGCTTGAGAATGGACAGCCCTGAAGCTTTCTTT

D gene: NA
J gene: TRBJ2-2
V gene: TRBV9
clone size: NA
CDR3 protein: CASSAKAGSGGELFF
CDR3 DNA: TGTGCCAGCAGCGCAAAGGCCGGTAGCGGCGGGGAGCTGTTTTTT

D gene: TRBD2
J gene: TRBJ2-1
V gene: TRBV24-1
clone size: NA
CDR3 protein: CATSDSQSSGSWNEQFF
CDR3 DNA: TGTGCCACCAGTGATTCCCAGTCTAGCGGGAGTTGGAATGAGCAGTTCTTC

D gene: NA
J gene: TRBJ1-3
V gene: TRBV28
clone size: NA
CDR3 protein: CASSPHTGQLDF
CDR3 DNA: TGTGCCAGCAGCCCTCACACTGGACAATTGGATTTT

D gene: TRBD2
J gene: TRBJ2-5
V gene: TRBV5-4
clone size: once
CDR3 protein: CASSTWTSGGTETQYF
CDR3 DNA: TGTGCCAGCAGCACGTGGACTAGCGGGGGGACAGAGACCCAGTACTTC

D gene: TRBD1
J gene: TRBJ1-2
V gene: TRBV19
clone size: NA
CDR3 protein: CASSIGWDRQANYGYTF
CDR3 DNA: TGTGCCAGTAGTATAGGTTGGGACAGGCAGGCGAACTATGGCTACACCTTC

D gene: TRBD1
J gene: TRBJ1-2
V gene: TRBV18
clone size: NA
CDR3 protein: CASSPLGQGNYGYTF
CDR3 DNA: TGTGCCAGCTCACCTTTGGGACAGGGAAACTATGGCTACACCTTC

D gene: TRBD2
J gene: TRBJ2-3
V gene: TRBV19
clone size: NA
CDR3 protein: CASSIDLGDYGPGTQYF
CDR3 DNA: TGTGCCAGTAGTATAGATCTGGGGGACTACGGGCCGGGTACGCAGTATTTT

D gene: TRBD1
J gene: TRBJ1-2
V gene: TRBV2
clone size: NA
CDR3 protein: CAGGTGPNYGYTF
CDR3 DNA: TGTGCCGGCGGGACAGGGCCTAACTATGGCTACACCTTC

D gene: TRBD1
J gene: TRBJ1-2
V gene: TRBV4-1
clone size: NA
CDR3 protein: CASSQEAPGQANYGYTF
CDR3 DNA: TGCGCCAGCAGCCAAGAAGCCCCCGGACAGGCTAACTATGGCTACACCTTC

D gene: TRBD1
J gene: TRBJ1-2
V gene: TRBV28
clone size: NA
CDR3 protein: CASRDPGTGNYGYTF
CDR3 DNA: TGTGCCAGCAGAGACCCCGGGACAGGGAACTATGGCTACACCTTC

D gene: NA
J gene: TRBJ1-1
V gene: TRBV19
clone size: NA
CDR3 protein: CASSMRGLGYFF
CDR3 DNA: TGTGCCAGTAGTATGAGGGGCCTGGGGTATTTCTTT

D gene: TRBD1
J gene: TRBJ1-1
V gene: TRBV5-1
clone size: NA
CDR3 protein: CASSWTGPTAMNTEAFF
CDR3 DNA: TGCGCCAGCAGCTGGACAGGTCCGACAGCAATGAACACTGAAGCTTTCTTT

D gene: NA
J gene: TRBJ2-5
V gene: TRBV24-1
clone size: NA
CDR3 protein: CATSDPLGGTQYF
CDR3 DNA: TGTGCCACCAGTGATCCACTTGGTGGGACCCAGTACTTC

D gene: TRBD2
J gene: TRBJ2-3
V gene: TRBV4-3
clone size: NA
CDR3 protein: CASSQESGLATDTQYF
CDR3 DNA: TGCGCCAGCAGCCAAGAATCCGGACTAGCGACAGATACGCAGTATTTT

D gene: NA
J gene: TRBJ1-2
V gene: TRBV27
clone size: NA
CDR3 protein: CASSDDTGYTF
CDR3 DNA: TGTGCCAGCAGTGACGACACTGGCTACACCTTC

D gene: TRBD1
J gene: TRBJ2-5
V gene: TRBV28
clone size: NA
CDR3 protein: CASTPLDRGGETQYF
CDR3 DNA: TGTGCCAGCACGCCCCTGGACAGGGGCGGGGAGACCCAGTACTTC

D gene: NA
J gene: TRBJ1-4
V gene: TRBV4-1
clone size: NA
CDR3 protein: CASSLVGLDNEKLFF
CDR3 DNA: TGCGCCAGCAGCTTGGTGGGGCTCGATAATGAAAAACTGTTTTTT

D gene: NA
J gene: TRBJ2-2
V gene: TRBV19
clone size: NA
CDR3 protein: CASRQGFTGELFF
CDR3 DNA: TGTGCCAGTAGGCAGGGGTTCACCGGGGAGCTGTTTTTT

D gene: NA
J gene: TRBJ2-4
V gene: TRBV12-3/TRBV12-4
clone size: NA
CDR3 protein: CASRGESKNIQYF
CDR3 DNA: TGTGCCAGCAGAGGGGAGTCCAAAAACATTCAGTACTTC

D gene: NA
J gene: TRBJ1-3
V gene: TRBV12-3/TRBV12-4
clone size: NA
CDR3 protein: CASRGGSGNTIYF
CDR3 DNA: TGTGCCAGCAGAGGGGGCTCTGGAAACACCATATATTTT

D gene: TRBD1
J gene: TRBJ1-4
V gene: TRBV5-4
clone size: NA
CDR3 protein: CASSLRDRAGEKLFF
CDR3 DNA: TGTGCCAGCAGCCTCCGGGACAGGGCTGGTGAAAAACTGTTTTTT

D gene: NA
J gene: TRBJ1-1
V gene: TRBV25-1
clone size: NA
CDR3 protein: CASSLGANTEAFF
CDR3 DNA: TGTGCCAGCAGTTTAGGGGCAAACACTGAAGCTTTCTTT

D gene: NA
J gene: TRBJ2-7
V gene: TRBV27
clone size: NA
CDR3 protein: CASSTGYEQYF
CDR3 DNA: TGTGCCAGCAGCACAGGGTACGAGCAGTACTTC

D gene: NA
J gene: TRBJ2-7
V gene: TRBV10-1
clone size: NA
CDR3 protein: CASSGGPDWYF
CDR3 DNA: TGCGCCAGCAGTGGGGGACCAGATTGGTACTTC

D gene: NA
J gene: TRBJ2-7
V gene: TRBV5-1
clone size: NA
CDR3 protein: CASSLTHDGDTPFYEQYF
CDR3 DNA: TGCGCCAGCAGCTTGACCCATGATGGCGACACGCCGTTTTACGAGCAGTACTTC

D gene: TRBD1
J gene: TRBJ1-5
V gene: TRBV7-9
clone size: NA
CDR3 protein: CASSLWTGDPLRSNQPQHF
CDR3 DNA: TGTGCCAGCAGCTTGTGGACAGGGGACCCCCTTAGGAGCAATCAGCCCCAGCATTTT

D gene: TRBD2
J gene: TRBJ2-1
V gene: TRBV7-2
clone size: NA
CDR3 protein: CASSIISGRNNEQFF
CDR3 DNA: TGTGCCAGCAGCATAATTAGCGGGAGAAACAATGAGCAGTTCTTC

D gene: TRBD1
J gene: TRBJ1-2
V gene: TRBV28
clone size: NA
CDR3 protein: CASSLHGTAPGGYTF
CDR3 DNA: TGTGCCAGCAGTTTACACGGGACAGCCCCGGGGGGCTACACCTTC

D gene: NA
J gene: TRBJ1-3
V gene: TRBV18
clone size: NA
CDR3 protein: CASSPGRISGNTIYF
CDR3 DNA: TGTGCCAGCTCACCGGGCAGAATCTCTGGAAACACCATATATTTT

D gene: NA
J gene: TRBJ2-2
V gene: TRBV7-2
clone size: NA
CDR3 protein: CASQPPSNTGELFF
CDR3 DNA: TGTGCCAGCCAGCCCCCCAGTAACACCGGGGAGCTGTTTTTT

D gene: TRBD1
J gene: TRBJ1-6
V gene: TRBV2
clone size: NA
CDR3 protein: CASLDRGGNSPLHF
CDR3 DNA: TGTGCCAGTCTTGACAGGGGTGGTAATTCACCCCTCCACTTT

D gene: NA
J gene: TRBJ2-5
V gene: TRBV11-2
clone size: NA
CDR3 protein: CASSKDLRETQYF
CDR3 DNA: TGTGCCAGCAGCAAGGACCTCCGAGAGACCCAGTACTTC

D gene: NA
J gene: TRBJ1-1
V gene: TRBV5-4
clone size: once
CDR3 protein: CASSLSTEAFF
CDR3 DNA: TGTGCCAGCAGCTTAAGCACTGAAGCTTTCTTT

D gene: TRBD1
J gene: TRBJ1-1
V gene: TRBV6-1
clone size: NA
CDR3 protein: CASSESGTANTEAFF
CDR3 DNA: TGTGCCAGCAGTGAATCGGGGACAGCGAACACTGAAGCTTTCTTT

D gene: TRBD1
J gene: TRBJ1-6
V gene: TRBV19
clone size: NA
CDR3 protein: CATRTGSNSPLHF
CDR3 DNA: TGTGCCACCCGGACAGGGTCTAATTCACCCCTCCACTTT

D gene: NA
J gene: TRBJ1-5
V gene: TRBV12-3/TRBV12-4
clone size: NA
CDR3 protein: CASMGSNQPQHF
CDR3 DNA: TGTGCCAGCATGGGGAGCAATCAGCCCCAGCATTTT

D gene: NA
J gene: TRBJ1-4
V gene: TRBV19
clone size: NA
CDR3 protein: CASSTGGGAPFKLFF
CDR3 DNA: TGTGCCAGTAGCACGGGCGGGGGCGCCCCTTTTAAACTGTTTTTT

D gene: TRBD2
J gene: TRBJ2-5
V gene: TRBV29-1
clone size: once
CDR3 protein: CSVEDRVAGRRRETQYF
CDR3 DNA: TGCAGCGTTGAAGATCGAGTAGCGGGACGAAGACGAGAGACCCAGTACTTC

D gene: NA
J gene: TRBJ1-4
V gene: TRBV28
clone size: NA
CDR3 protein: CASSPSGREKLFF
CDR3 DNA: TGTGCCAGCAGTCCCAGTGGACGTGAAAAACTGTTTTTT

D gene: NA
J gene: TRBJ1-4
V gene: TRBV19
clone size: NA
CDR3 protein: CASSPWGEKLFF
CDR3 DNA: TGTGCCAGTAGTCCATGGGGTGAAAAACTGTTTTTT

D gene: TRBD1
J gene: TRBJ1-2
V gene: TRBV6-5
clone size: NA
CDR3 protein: CASTFDRGTNYGYTF
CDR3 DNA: TGTGCCAGCACTTTCGACAGGGGTACGAACTATGGCTACACCTTC

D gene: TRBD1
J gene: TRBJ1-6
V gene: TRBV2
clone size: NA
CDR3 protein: CASRGQTGYSPLHF
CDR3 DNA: TGTGCCAGCAGGGGACAGACAGGTTATTCACCCCTCCACTTT

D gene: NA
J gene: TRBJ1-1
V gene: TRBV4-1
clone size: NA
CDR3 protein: CASSQVGRRGTEAFF
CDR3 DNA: TGCGCCAGCAGCCAAGTAGGTAGACGGGGCACTGAAGCTTTCTTT

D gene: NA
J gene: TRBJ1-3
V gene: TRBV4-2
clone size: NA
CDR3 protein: CASSQDRAAGNTIYF
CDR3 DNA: TGTGCCAGCAGCCAAGATCGTGCGGCAGGAAACACCATATATTTT

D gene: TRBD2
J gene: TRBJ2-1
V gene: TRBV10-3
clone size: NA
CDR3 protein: CAISESAGGPNEQFF
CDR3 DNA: TGTGCCATCAGTGAGTCTGCGGGAGGGCCCAATGAGCAGTTCTTC

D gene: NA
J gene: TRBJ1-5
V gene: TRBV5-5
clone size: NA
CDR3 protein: CASSRGDWGQPQHF
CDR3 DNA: TGTGCCAGCAGTCGCGGGGATTGGGGGCAGCCCCAGCATTTT

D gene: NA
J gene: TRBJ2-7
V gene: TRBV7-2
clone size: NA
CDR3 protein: CASTPGRGSYEQYF
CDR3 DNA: TGTGCCAGCACCCCGGGTAGGGGATCCTACGAGCAGTACTTC

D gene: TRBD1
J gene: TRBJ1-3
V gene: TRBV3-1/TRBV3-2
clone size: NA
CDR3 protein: CASSPTGWRNTIYF
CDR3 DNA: TGTGCCAGCAGCCCGACAGGGTGGCGAAACACCATATATTTT

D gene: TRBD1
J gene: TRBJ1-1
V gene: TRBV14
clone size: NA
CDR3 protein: CASSRLGQGTTEAFF
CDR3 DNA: TGTGCCAGCAGCCGGCTTGGACAGGGGACCACTGAAGCTTTCTTT

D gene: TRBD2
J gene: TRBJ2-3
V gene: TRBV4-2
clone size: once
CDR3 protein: CASSQDKRPSGTDTQYF
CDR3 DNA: TGTGCCAGCAGCCAAGATAAGAGGCCTAGCGGGACAGATACGCAGTATTTT

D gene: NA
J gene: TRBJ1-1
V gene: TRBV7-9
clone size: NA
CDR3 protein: CASSLDSLRGYTEAFF
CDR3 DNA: TGTGCCAGCAGCTTAGATTCTCTTAGGGGGTACACTGAAGCTTTCTTT

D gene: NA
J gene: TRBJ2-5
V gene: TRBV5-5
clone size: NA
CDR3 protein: CASSWDSGVRETQYF
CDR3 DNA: TGTGCCAGCAGCTGGGATTCAGGGGTCAGGGAGACCCAGTACTTC

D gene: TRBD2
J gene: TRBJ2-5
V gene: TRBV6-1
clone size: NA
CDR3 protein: CASSGLAGGGGETQYF
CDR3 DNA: TGTGCCAGCAGTGGGCTAGCGGGAGGGGGAGGAGAGACCCAGTACTTC

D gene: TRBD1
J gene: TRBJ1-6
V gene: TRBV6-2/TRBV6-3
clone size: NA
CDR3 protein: CASSFSGTGRSPLHF
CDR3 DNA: TGTGCCAGCAGTTTCTCCGGGACAGGGAGATCACCCCTCCACTTT